The entry that follows covers one T cell receptor (beta chain) sequence. The antigen it recognizes is unknown. One base away there is no much larger clone; base qualities are not given. This sample was included in a study of blood T cell repertoires in COVID-19 (dated by TCRdb to 2019 to 2021). Study-wide context: Collaborator samples came from the United States, Italy and Spain and covered acute and convalescent phases of COVID-19. The material from the prospective study consisted of cDNA or gDNA derived from T cells, B-cell-depleted T cells, or PBMCs. The dataset comprised deeply sampled blood TCRbeta repertoires from subjects exposed to, actively infected with, or recovered from COVID-19. The repertoires were made available in a free public database intended to serve as a resource for research on the immune response to SARS-CoV-2. Samples were obtained from the ongoing ImmuneRACE study (first 160 participants) and from roughly 1,300 subjects provided by 6 global collaborators. Sample metadata almost always included a de-identified subject ID, COVID-19 status, age in years and sex. Where available, HLA class I and class II types were taken from metadata supplied by the sample provider and were not determined by assay-based typing.

One collaborating source in Seattle enrolled patients during active infection and followed them longitudinally through the course of disease. Each collaborating institution followed its own protocols to collect whole blood in K2EDTA tubes. For TCRbeta analysis, collaborators shipped samples in one of three forms: frozen whole blood, isolated PBMCs, or DNA extracted from either of those sample types. The immunoSEQ Assay, a bias-controlled multiplex PCR, was used to amplify TCRbeta CDR3 regions from genomic DNA. The published analysis was carried out like this. Within the assay, amplification of reference gene primers was used to estimate how many nucleated cells each sample contained. Sequence reads were collapsed and filtered to measure the absolute abundance of every unique TCRbeta CDR3 rearrangement. For each sample, productive Simpson clonality was calculated as the square root of Simpson's diversity index over productive rearrangements. The immuneACCESS repertoire file appears here via TCRdb, limited to in-frame rearrangements. These files lack a portion of the clones; in checked studies, under half of the deficit traces to unresolved V genes, and the cause of the others is not known. That table is the source of V, J and clone size, and D and trimming were worked out from the DNA. For this sample there are 150,000 to 200,000 clones; roughly 93% appear just once. The top ten clonotypes cover 2% of the sample.

Points the paper makes about the study in general: Clinical and demographic metadata were provided uncurated, with the amount varying by source and participant.

Sequencing was performed on peripheral blood. The clonotype was recovered from a woman aged 55-70 years with COVID-19, enrolled during active disease.

The sequenced DNA: TGTGCCAGCAGCAATTCAGTAACCCAGGGAGCTTTCTTT. This gives the protein CASSNSVTQGAFF. The rearranged segments are TRBV21-1 and TRBJ1-1; whether TRBD1, the table's D call, matches the DNA was not checked. TRBV21-1 is listed as a pseudogene. Including the terminal cysteine and phenylalanine, the CDR3 comprises 13 residues. The CDR3 DNA has 39 bases and is translated from base 1.